The 29 T cell receptor beta chains given below trace back to one sample, sequenced in a study of cytomegalovirus exposure and HLA in healthy donors. The PCR used 60 Vbeta and 13 Jbeta primers. TCRdb keeps only in-frame clones here, not all; method: immunoSEQ multiplex PCR. The sample includes some 130,000 clones, 70% to 85% of them seen just once. The sample was PBMCs. The receptors were gathered from a man aged 40-55 years in good health and CMV-seropositive.

The genes are TRBV5-4 and TRBJ1-1, with D uncertain. The V end was cut by 5 bases, the J end by 1 base, with 12 bases between. The CDR3 has 14 amino acids. Germline values: CDR1 SGHNT, CDR2 YYREEE (reference sequence). The chain's CDR3 is CASRREGANTEAFF. CDR3 in DNA: TGTGCCAGCAGGCGGGAGGGCGCGAACACTGAAGCTTTCTTT.

This rearrangement joins TRBV30 to TRBJ2-3; D is unresolved. Trimming cost V 1 base and J 2 bases, with 7 bases left between them. Germline assignment: CDR1 GTSNPN and CDR2 SVGIG (reference sequence). There are 13 residues in the CDR3. CDR3 residues: CAWSGTSTDTQYF. DNA for the CDR3: TGTGCCTGGAGTGGCACATCCACAGATACGCAGTATTTT.

The V and J genes are TRBV4-1 and TRBJ2-1, with 10 bases that match TRBD1. Trimming at V came to 0 bases and at J to 16 bases, leaving 6 bases not matched to a gene. CDR1 is MGHRA, CDR2 YSYEKL, per germline. The CDR3 loop spans 13 amino acids. The CDR3 region has the DNA TGCGCCAGCAGCCAAGATCGGGGGACAGGGGACTTCTTC. It specifies CASSQDRGTGDFF.

This chain connects TRBV11-2 to TRBJ2-1; weak D call: TRBD1 (6 bases). Germline V gene data show CDR1 as SGHAT and CDR2 as FQNNGV. V was shortened by 6 bases and J by 7 bases, with 13 bases between the two germline ends. CDR3 size: 13 residues. CDR3 in DNA: TGTGCCAGCAGATTCTCACAGGGAAATGAGCAGTTCTTC. Translating it yields CASRFSQGNEQFF.

The chain uses TRBV28 and TRBJ1-5; no clear D. This CDR3 contains 12 residues. The germline CDR1 and CDR2 sequences are MDHEN and SYDVKM. The V gene lost 7 bases and the J gene lost 2 bases, with 6 bases spanning the gap. The CDR3 is CASKRGNQPQHF. The CDR3 DNA sequence: TGTGCCAGCAAGAGGGGCAATCAGCCCCAGCATTTT.

The V gene is TRBV9, the J gene TRBJ2-2; perhaps TRBD2 as D (7 bases). This CDR3 contains 16 residues. Germline lookup yields CDR1 SGDLS and CDR2 YYNGEE. V gave up 4 bases and J gave up 5 bases, with 18 bases separating them. The CDR3, as DNA: TGTGCCAGCAGCTCGAGGGGGGGCGCGTCAACCGGGGAGCTGTTTTTT. Its translation is CASSSRGGASTGELFF. Complete variable domain (other parts from reference TRBV9 and TRBJ2-2): DSGVTQTPKHLITATGQRVTLRCSPRSGDLSVYWYQQSLDQGLQFLIQYYNGEERAKGNILERFSAQQFPDLHSELNLSSLELGDSALYFCASSSRGGASTGELFFGEGSRLTVL.

The chain recombines TRBV20-1 with TRBJ2-4; 7 bases agree with TRBD2. The ends lost 3 bases at V and 9 bases at J; junction bases unmatched: 2. The CDR3 contains 11 residues. Germline-derived CDR1 and CDR2 are DFQATT and SNEGSKA (reference sequence). CDR3 DNA sequence: TGCAGTGCTAGGGGGGAGGGCATTCAGTACTTC. This sequence encodes CSARGEGIQYF.

Remarks on this clone: The junction and the germline gene differ at one end; a read error may be behind it. The J gene is TRBJ1-3, the V gene TRBV28, with D uncertain. Germline loops: CDR1 MDHEN, CDR2 SYDVKM. This CDR3 is built from 15 residues. CDR3: CASSLRGLFGHTIYF. The DNA for the CDR3 is TGTGCCAGCAGTTTAAGAGGACTTTTTGGACACACCATATATTTT.

The rearrangement links TRBV19 to TRBJ1-5; the D gene is possibly TRBD1 (5 bases). Germline CDR1 LNHDA, CDR2 SQIVND (reference sequence). V was pared by 3 bases and J by 8 bases, with 11 bases between. This CDR3 region has 13 residues. In DNA, the CDR3 is TGTGCCAGTAGTATCAACAGGAAGGAGCCCCAGCATTTT. Translated, it gives CASSINRKEPQHF.

V usage is TRBV5-4 and J usage is TRBJ2-7, with 8 bases fitting TRBD1. The CDR3 runs to 15 residues. Germline-derived CDR1 and CDR2 are SGHNT and YYREEE (reference sequence). V shed 0 bases and J 4 bases; nucleotides not matched to a gene: 6. CDR3 in DNA: TGTGCCAGCAGCTTGGCCGGGACAGGAGTGTACGAGCAGTACTTC. Translating it yields CASSLAGTGVYEQYF.

V and J are TRBV9 and TRBJ2-7; possibly TRBD1 for D (5 bases). The CDR3 loop spans 12 amino acids. V gave up 3 bases and J gave up 3 bases, with 7 bases separating them. Germline V gives CDR1 SGDLS, CDR2 YYNGEE. The CDR3 here is CASSGDSYEQYF. CDR3 nucleotide sequence: TGTGCCAGCAGCGGAGACAGCTACGAGCAGTACTTC.

CDR3 DNA: TGTGCCTGGAGTTACAGCACCGGGGAGCTGTTTTTT. Translation gives CAWSYSTGELFF. This sequence joins TRBV30 and TRBJ2-2; D is unclear. V lost 2 bases and J 4 bases, leaving 5 bases between the germline ends. CDR1 and CDR2 from the germline V gene are GTSNPN and SVGIG (reference sequence). The CDR3 totals 12 residues.

The chain employs TRBV12-2 and TRBJ2-7; the D call in the table, TRBD2, was not verified against the DNA. TRBV12-2 is flagged as a pseudogene. The CDR3 is made up of 19 amino acids. The CDR3 sequence is CASRSRPVGGLAGTYEQYF. CDR3 coding DNA: TGTGCAAGTCGCTCCCGTCCTGTCGGTGGACTAGCGGGGACCTACGAGCAGTACTTC.

This chain links TRBV28 with TRBJ2-7, with 8 bases fitting TRBD1. Germline CDR1 is MDHEN and CDR2 is SYDVKM. V dropped 6 bases and J dropped 1; count of bases not matched to a gene: 8. The CDR3 covers 15 residues. This CDR3 is CASRTTGQGSYEQYF. DNA for the CDR3: TGTGCCAGCAGAACGACCGGACAGGGATCCTACGAGCAGTACTTC.

This rearrangement joins TRBV7-9 to TRBJ1-1; 10 bases agree with TRBD1. CDR1 SEHNR and CDR2 FQNEAQ come from the germline V gene (reference sequence). With 4 bases clipped from V and 5 bases from J, the junction kept 13 bases outside the gene matches. The CDR3 consists of 17 residues. The CDR3 sequence: CASSSTGTGEKRTEAFF. The CDR3 DNA is TGTGCCAGCAGCTCAACCGGGACAGGGGAGAAGAGGACTGAAGCTTTCTTT. The full variable domain, its missing parts supplied by reference TRBV7-9 and TRBJ1-1, is DTGVSQNPRHKITKRGQNVTFRCDPISEHNRLYWYRQTLGQGPEFLTYFQNEAQLEKSRLLSDRFSAERPKGSFSTLEIQRTEQGDSAMYLCASSSTGTGEKRTEAFFGQGTRLTVV.

V gene TRBV5-1 combines with J gene TRBJ2-3, with 7 bases fitting TRBD2. CDR3 length: 13 amino acids. Unmatched junction bases numbered 2, after V lost 3 bases and J lost 4 bases. Germline V gene data show CDR1 as SGHRS and CDR2 as YFSETQ. CDR3 sequence (DNA): TGCGCCAGCAGCTCGACTAGCTCAGATACGCAGTATTTT. Translated, it gives CASSSTSSDTQYF.

This clone occurred a few times. CDR3 bases: TGCGCCAGCAGCTATAGATCCTACGAGCAGTACTTC. It encodes CASSYRSYEQYF. The chain couples TRBV5-1 to TRBJ2-7, with unresolved D. Germline V CDR1 and CDR2: SGHRS, YFSETQ. Trimming took off 3 bases at V and 1 base at J, with 5 bases between the two ends. The CDR3 consists of 12 residues. Filled out from reference TRBV5-1 and TRBJ2-7, the complete variable domain reads KAGVTQTPRYLIKTRGQQVTLSCSPISGHRSVSWYQQTPGQGLQFLFEYFSETQRNKGNFPGRFSGRQFSNSRSEMNVSTLELGDSALYLCASSYRSYEQYFGPGTRLTVT.

The rearrangement uses TRBV29-1 and TRBJ2-3, with a tentative D call TRBD1 (6 bases). Germline V gene lookup returns CDR1 SQVTM and CDR2 ANQGSEA. The CDR3 loop spans 13 amino acids. V was cut by 3 bases and J by 2 bases, with 9 bases left in between. CDR3 nucleotide sequence: TGCAGCGTTGACAGGGGACACACAGATACGCAGTATTTT. It is translated as CSVDRGHTDTQYF.

V gene TRBV5-4 combines with J gene TRBJ2-1, with 7 bases that match TRBD1. V shed 4 bases and J 7 bases; nucleotides not matched to a gene: 5. The CDR3 consists of 13 residues. The germline CDR1 and CDR2 sequences are SGHNT and YYREEE (reference sequence). The CDR3 sequence is CASSPGQINEQFF. DNA of the CDR3: TGTGCCAGCAGCCCGGGACAGATTAATGAGCAGTTCTTC.

This chain links TRBV10-2 with TRBJ2-2, with 13 bases that match TRBD2. CDR1 is WSHSY and CDR2 is SAAADI in the germline V gene. Trimming cost V 6 bases and J 0 bases; bases outside gene matches: 7. The CDR3 spans 18 residues. Written as DNA, the CDR3 is TGCGCCAGCAGAGGACTAGCGGGAGAAAACTCGAACACCGGGGAGCTGTTTTTT. This codes for CASRGLAGENSNTGELFF.

V gene TRBV29-1 combines with J gene TRBJ1-4, with a tentative D call TRBD1 (5 bases). The germline CDR1 and CDR2 sequences are SQVTM and ANQGSEA. This CDR3 is 14 amino acids long. V dropped 3 bases and J dropped 3 bases, with 11 bases sitting between them. This CDR3 reads CSVDQGLANEKLFF. Here the CDR3 DNA reads TGCAGCGTTGACCAGGGACTCGCTAATGAAAAACTGTTTTTT.

V and J are TRBV15 and TRBJ1-3; no definite D call. Per germline, CDR1 LNHNV and CDR2 YYDKDF (reference sequence). Trimming took 1 base from V and 4 from J, leaving 8 bases between them. This CDR3 comprises 14 residues. In DNA form, the CDR3 reads TGTGCCACCAGCAGAGTGGGCCTGGGAAACACCATATATTTT. Encoded protein: CATSRVGLGNTIYF. Complete variable domain (other parts from reference TRBV15 and TRBJ1-3): DAMVIQNPRYQVTQFGKPVTLSCSQTLNHNVMYWYQQKSSQAPKLLFHYYDKDFNNEADTPDNFQSRRPNTSFCFLDIRSPGLGDTAMYLCATSRVGLGNTIYFGEGSWLTVV.

The rearrangement joins TRBV27 to TRBJ1-1; tentatively, D is TRBD1 (5 bases). The germline CDR1 and CDR2 sequences are MNHEY and SMNVEV (reference sequence). CDR3 length equals 16 residues. Trimming removed 6 bases at V and 3 bases at J, with 20 bases between. This CDR3 reads CASREPGLNLDTEAFF. The CDR3 coding sequence is TGTGCCAGCAGAGAACCGGGACTCAATCTGGACACTGAAGCTTTCTTT.

This rearrangement joins TRBV6-5 to TRBJ2-1, with 12 bases identical to TRBD2. Germline values: CDR1 MNHEY, CDR2 SVGAGI. The J segment lost 4 bases and the V segment lost 4 bases, leaving 2 bases of the junction unmatched. This CDR3 spans 15 amino acids. CDR3 region: CASSLGLAGYNEQFF. The CDR3 coding sequence is TGTGCCAGCAGTTTAGGACTAGCGGGATACAATGAGCAGTTCTTC.

V gene TRBV13 combines with J gene TRBJ1-5; 11 bases match TRBD1. CDR3 length: 13 residues. V lost 5 bases to trimming and J lost 8 bases; unmatched junction nucleotides: 2. Germline CDR1 reads PRHDT; CDR2 reads FYEKMQ (reference sequence). The CDR3 nucleotides are TGTGCCAGCAGCAGGACAGGGGGCAAGCCCCAGCATTTT. This codes for CASSRTGGKPQHF.

V usage is TRBV10-2 and J usage is TRBJ2-1; maybe TRBD2 (5 bases). The CDR3 loop spans 15 amino acids. The V end was cut by 8 bases, the J end by 4 bases, with 18 bases between. Germline V gives CDR1 WSHSY, CDR2 SAAADI. DNA for the CDR3: TGCGCCAGCTTTCAACCTTTGGAGGCTTACAATGAGCAGTTCTTC. The encoded protein is CASFQPLEAYNEQFF.

This chain links TRBV18 with TRBJ2-3; 16 bases align to TRBD2. The ends lost 8 bases at V and 4 bases at J; junction bases unmatched: 15. Looked up from germline, CDR1 is KGHSH and CDR2 is LQKENI. There are 19 residues in the CDR3. The CDR3 loop reads CASTDRGGLAGGPPDTQYF. The CDR3 DNA is TGTGCCAGCACGGACCGAGGGGGACTAGCGGGAGGGCCCCCAGATACGCAGTATTTT.

V usage is TRBV6-5 and J usage is TRBJ2-2; TRBD2 agrees at 10 bases. This CDR3 contains 14 residues. V gave up 7 bases and J gave up 4 bases; unmatched junction bases: 3. Germline lookup yields CDR1 MNHEY and CDR2 SVGAGI. The CDR3 DNA sequence: TGTGCCAGCACACTAGCGGGACCCACCGGGGAGCTGTTTTTT. Translated: CASTLAGPTGELFF.

This clone has more than one count but fewer than ten. The V and J genes are TRBV7-6 and TRBJ2-7, with 9 bases that match TRBD1. The CDR3 contains 13 residues. V dropped 6 bases and J dropped 3; count of bases not matched to a gene: 3. Germline CDR1 and CDR2: SGHVS and FNYEAQ. The CDR3 sequence is CASRATGGYEQYF. CDR3 nucleotides: TGTGCCAGCAGAGCGACAGGGGGCTACGAGCAGTACTTC.